This T cell receptor (beta chain) derives from a study of blood T cell repertoires in COVID-19. Overall study context: There were acute and convalescent COVID-19 samples, and they came from the United States, Italy and Spain. Nucleic acid was either cDNA or gDNA, and it came from T cells, B-cell-depleted T cells, or PBMCs.

Per the original data handling: Researchers report that nucleated cell counts were estimated from reference gene primer amplification. Method: immunoSEQ multiplex PCR; TCRdb's copy keeps in-frame clones and lacks some. That table is the source of V, J and clone size, and D and trimming were worked out from the DNA. The sample lists over 200,000 clones, 70% to 90% occurring once. The V gene's germline CDR1 is SGDLS and CDR2 YYNGEE. The V segment lost 3 bases and the J segment 3 bases; nucleotides outside the gene matches: 14. The CDR3 runs to 18 residues. The chain has TRBV9 and TRBJ1-3, with 8 bases lining up with TRBD1. This receptor was obtained from a woman aged 45-65 years with active or convalescent COVID-19. Sequenced sample: peripheral blood. The CDR3 nucleotides are TGTGCCAGCAGCGCCGACAGGGGCTTCCTCTCCATTGGAAACACCATATATTTT. Translation gives CASSADRGFLSIGNTIYF.